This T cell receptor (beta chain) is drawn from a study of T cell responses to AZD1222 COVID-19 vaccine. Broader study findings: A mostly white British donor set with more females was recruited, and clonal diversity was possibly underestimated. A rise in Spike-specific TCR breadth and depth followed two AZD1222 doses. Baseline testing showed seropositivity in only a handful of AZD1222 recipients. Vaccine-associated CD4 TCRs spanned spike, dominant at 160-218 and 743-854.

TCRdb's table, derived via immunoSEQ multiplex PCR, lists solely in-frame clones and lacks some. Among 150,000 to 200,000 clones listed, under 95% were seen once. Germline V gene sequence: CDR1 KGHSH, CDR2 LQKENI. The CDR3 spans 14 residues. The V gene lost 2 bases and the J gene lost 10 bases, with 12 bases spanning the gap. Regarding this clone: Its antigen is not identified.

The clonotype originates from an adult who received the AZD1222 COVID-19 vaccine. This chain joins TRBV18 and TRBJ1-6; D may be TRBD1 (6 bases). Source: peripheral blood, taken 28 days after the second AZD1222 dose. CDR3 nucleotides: TGTGCCAGCTCACCAGGGGGCTTTGGGTCACCCCTCCACTTT. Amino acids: CASSPGGFGSPLHF.